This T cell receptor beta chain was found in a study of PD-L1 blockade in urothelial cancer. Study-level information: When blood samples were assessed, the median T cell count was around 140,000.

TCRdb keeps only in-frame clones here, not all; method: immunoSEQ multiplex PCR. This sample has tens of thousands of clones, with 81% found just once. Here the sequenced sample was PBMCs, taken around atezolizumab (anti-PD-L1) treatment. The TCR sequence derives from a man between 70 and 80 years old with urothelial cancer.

CDR3 sequence: CATSNVRGANYGYTF. The CDR3, as DNA: TGTGCCACCAGTAATGTTAGGGGCGCTAACTATGGCTACACCTTC. This chain joins TRBV19 and TRBJ1-2; tentatively, D is TRBD1 (5 bases). The CDR3 is 15 residues long. Germline V gives CDR1 LNHDA, CDR2 SQIVND (reference sequence). The ends were cut back, 10 bases at V and 0 bases at J, with 18 bases in the middle.